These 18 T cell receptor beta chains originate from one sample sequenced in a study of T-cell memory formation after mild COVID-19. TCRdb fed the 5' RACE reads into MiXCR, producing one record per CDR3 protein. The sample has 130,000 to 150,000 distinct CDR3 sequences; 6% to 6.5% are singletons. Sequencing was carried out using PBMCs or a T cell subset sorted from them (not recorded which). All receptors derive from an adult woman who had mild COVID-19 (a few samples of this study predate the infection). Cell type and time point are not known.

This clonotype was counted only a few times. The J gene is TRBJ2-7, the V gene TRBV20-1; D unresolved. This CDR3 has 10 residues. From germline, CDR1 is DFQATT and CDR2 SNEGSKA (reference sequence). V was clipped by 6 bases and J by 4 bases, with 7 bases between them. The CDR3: CSAAGYEQYF. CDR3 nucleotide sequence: TGCAGTGCGGCTGGGTACGAGCAGTACTTC.

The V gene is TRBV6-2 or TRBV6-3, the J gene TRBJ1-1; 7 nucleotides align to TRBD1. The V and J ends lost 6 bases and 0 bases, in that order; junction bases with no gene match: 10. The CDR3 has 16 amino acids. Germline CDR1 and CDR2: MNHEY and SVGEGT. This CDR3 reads CASSSTGAAMNTEAFF. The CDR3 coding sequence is TGTGCCAGCAGCAGTACAGGGGCGGCGATGAACACTGAAGCTTTCTTT.

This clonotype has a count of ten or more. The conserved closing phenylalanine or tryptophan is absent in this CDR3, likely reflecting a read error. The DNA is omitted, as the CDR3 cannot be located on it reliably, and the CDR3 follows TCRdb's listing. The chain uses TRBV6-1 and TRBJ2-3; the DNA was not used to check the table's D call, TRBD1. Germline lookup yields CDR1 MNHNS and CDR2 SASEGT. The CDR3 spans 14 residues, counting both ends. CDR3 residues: CASSGGTDRIPINL.

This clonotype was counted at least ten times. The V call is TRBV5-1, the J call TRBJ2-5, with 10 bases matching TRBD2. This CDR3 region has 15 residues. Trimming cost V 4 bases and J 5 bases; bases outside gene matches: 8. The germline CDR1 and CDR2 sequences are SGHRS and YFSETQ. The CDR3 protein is CASSDQRGGRETQYF. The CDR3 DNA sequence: TGCGCCAGCAGCGATCAGCGGGGGGGCAGGGAGACCCAGTACTTC. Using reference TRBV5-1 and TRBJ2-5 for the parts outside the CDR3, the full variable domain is KAGVTQTPRYLIKTRGQQVTLSCSPISGHRSVSWYQQTPGQGLQFLFEYFSETQRNKGNFPGRFSGRQFSNSRSEMNVSTLELGDSALYLCASSDQRGGRETQYFGPGTRLLVL.

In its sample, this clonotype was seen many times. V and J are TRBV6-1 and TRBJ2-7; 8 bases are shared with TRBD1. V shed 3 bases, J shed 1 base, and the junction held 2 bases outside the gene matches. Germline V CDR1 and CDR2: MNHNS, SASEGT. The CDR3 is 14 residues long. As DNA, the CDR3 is TGTGCCAGCAGTGACAGGGGGCGATCCTACGAGCAGTACTTC. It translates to CASSDRGRSYEQYF.

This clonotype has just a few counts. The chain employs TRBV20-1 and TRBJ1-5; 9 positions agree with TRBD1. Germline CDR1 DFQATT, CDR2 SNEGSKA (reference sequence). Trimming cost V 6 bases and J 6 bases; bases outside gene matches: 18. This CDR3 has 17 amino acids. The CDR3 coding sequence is TGCAGTGCCAACTCCGGGACAGGGAATATCTTAGGTCAGCCCCAGCATTTT. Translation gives CSANSGTGNILGQPQHF.

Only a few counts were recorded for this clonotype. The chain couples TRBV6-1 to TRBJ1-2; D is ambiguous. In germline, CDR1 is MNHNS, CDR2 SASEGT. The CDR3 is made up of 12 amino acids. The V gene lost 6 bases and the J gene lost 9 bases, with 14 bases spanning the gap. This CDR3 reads CASRIITRSYTF. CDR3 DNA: TGTGCCAGCAGGATAATCACCCGTAGCTACACCTTC.

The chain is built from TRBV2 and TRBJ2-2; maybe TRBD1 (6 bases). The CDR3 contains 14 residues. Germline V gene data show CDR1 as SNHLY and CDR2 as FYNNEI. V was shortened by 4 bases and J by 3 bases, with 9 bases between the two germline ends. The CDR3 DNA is TGTGCCAGCAGTGGCAGGGGCTACACCGGGGAGCTGTTTTTT. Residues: CASSGRGYTGELFF.

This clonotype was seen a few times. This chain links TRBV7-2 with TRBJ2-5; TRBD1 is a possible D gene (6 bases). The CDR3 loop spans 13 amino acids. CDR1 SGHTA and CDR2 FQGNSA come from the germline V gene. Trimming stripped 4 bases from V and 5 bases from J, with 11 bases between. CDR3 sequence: CASSSTQGETQYF. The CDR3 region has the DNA TGTGCCAGCAGCTCAACTCAGGGGGAGACCCAGTACTTC.

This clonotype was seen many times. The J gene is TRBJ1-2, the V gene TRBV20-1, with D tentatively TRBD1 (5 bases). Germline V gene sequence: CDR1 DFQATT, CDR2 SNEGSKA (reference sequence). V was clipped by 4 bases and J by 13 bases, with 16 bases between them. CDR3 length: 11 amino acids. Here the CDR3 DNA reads TGCAGTGCTACGGACGGGACTGGGCTCACCTTC. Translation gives CSATDGTGLTF.

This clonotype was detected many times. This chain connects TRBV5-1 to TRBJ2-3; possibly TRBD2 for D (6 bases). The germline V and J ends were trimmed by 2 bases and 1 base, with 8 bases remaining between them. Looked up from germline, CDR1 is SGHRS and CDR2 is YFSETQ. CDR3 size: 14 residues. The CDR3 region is CASSFSGGTDTQYF. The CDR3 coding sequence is TGCGCCAGCAGCTTTTCGGGGGGCACAGATACGCAGTATTTT.

The CDR3 nucleotides are TGTGCCAGCAGCCCCCCCGGGTACACTGAAGCTTTCTTT. Protein sequence: CASSPPGYTEAFF. The J gene is TRBJ1-1, the V gene TRBV11-2; no definite D call. The V gene's germline CDR1 is SGHAT and CDR2 FQNNGV. V was cut by 5 bases and J by 3 bases, with 10 bases left in between. The CDR3 is made up of 13 amino acids. Based on the CDR3 plus reference TRBV11-2 and TRBJ1-1, the full variable domain is EAGVAQSPRYKIIEKRQSVAFWCNPISGHATLYWYQQILGQGPKLLIQFQNNGVVDDSQLPKDRFSAERLKGVDSTLKIQPAKLEDSAVYLCASSPPGYTEAFFGQGTRLTVV.

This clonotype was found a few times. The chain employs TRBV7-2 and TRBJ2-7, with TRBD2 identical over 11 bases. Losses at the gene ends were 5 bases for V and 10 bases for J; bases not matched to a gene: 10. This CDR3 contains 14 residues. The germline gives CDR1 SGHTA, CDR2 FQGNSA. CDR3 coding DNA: TGTGCCAGCAGCCCCAGACTAGCGGGAACGGTTCAGTACTTC. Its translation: CASSPRLAGTVQYF. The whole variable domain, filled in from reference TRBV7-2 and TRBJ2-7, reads GAGVSQSPSNKVTEKGKDVELRCDPISGHTALYWYRQSLGQGLEFLIYFQGNSAPDKSGLPSDRFSAERTGGSVSTLTIQRTQQEDSAVYLCASSPRLAGTVQYFGPGTRLTVT.

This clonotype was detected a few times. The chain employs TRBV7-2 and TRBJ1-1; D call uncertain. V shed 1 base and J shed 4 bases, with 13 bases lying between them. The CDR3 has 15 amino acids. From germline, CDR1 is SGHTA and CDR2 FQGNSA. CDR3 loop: CASSLDVGRPTEAFF. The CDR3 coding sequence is TGTGCCAGCAGCTTAGATGTCGGCAGGCCCACTGAAGCTTTCTTT.

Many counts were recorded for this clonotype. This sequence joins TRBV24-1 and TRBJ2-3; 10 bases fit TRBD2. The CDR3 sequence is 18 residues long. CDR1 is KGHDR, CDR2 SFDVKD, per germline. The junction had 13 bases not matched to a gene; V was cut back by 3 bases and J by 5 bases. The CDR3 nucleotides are TGTGCCACCAGTGATCCGACCAGGAGGACTAGCGGCGGAGATACGCAGTATTTT. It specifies CATSDPTRRTSGGDTQYF.

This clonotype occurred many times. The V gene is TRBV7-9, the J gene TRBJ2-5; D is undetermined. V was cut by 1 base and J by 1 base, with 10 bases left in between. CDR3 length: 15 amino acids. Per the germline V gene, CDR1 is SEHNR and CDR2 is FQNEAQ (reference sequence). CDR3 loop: CASSLVESSQETQYF. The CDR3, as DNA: TGTGCCAGCAGCTTAGTAGAAAGTTCCCAAGAGACCCAGTACTTC.

CDR3 DNA sequence: TGCAGTGCTAGGTCCCAACGCGGGAGTCCCTACAATGAGCAGTTCTTC. Translating it yields CSARSQRGSPYNEQFF. The chain joins TRBV20-1 to TRBJ2-1, with TRBD2 matching 7 bases. J was trimmed by 2 bases and V by 3 bases; bases with no gene match: 10. Germline-derived CDR1 and CDR2 are DFQATT and SNEGSKA (reference sequence). The CDR3 has 16 residues.

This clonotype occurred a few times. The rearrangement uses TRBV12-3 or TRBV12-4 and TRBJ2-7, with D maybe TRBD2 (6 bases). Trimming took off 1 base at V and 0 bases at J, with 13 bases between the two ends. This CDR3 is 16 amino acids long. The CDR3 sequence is CASSLGGRGSSYEQYF. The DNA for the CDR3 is TGTGCCAGCAGTTTAGGCGGGCGGGGATCCTCCTACGAGCAGTACTTC.